The 27 T cell receptor beta chains below were found in one sample sequenced in a study of technical replicates of blood from a handful of donors. Sequencing was performed with immunoSEQ multiplex PCR; in TCRdb, only in-frame clones are kept and a portion is missing. The data hold around 83,000 clones, with about nine tenths observed a single time. The sequencing input was T cells isolated from PBMCs. These receptors were obtained from a human donor in good health. Some clones in this sample may be carry-over from other donors' samples.

The CDR3 nucleotides read TGTGCCAGTCGGACAGGCTTGAACACTGAAGCTTTCTTT. This gives the protein CASRTGLNTEAFF. The V gene is TRBV2, the J gene TRBJ1-1; 7 bases agree with TRBD1. Germline V gene sequence: CDR1 SNHLY, CDR2 FYNNEI. J was trimmed by 0 bases and V by 9 bases; bases with no gene match: 4. The CDR3 is made up of 13 amino acids.

The chain links TRBV6-5 to TRBJ1-5, with D possibly TRBD1 on 5 matching bases. Per germline, CDR1 MNHEY and CDR2 SVGAGI. The CDR3 covers 13 residues. Trimming stripped 6 bases from V and 7 bases from J, with 13 bases between. The CDR3 region has the DNA TGTGCCAGCAGCAAAGGGGTGAGGCAGCCCCAGCATTTT. Translation: CASSKGVRQPQHF.

V is TRBV30 and J is TRBJ2-1; a possible D gene is TRBD2 (5 bases). The V gene lost 2 bases and the J gene lost 2 bases, with 10 bases spanning the gap. Germline V CDR1 and CDR2: GTSNPN, SVGIG (reference sequence). The CDR3 consists of 14 residues. The DNA of the CDR3 is TGTGCCTGGAGTAGAAGCGGTCCCTACAATGAGCAGTTCTTC. As protein: CAWSRSGPYNEQFF.

The chain carries TRBV27 and TRBJ2-7; tentatively, D is TRBD2 (5 bases). V lost 4 bases and J 3 bases, leaving 13 bases between the germline ends. The CDR3 extends over 14 amino acids. The germline gives CDR1 MNHEY, CDR2 SMNVEV (reference sequence). For the CDR3, the DNA is TGTGCCAGCAGTTCCCCTACCGGGATCTACGAGCAGTACTTC. Its translation is CASSSPTGIYEQYF.

The chain is built from TRBV5-4 and TRBJ1-1; D perhaps matches TRBD1 (6 bases). V dropped 0 bases and J dropped 4 bases, with 10 bases sitting between them. Germline V lookup: CDR1 SGHNT, CDR2 YYREEE (reference sequence). This CDR3 contains 14 residues. The CDR3 region has the DNA TGTGCCAGCAGCTTGGGGGGGCAGAGCACTGAAGCTTTCTTT. Its protein product is CASSLGGQSTEAFF.

The chain joins TRBV4-1 to TRBJ1-2, with TRBD1 as a possible D gene (5 bases). The CDR3 has 17 residues. The germline V and J ends were trimmed by 1 base and 1 base, with 16 bases remaining between them. CDR1 is MGHRA and CDR2 is YSYEKL in the germline V gene. CDR3 nucleotides: TGCGCCAGCAGCCAAGTTTTGTCCAGGGCCTATAACTATGGCTACACCTTC. Encoded protein: CASSQVLSRAYNYGYTF.

The J gene is TRBJ1-1, the V gene TRBV14; D gene unclear. Trimming took off 8 bases at V and 7 bases at J, with 20 bases between the two ends. The V gene's germline CDR1 is SGHDN and CDR2 FVKESK. This CDR3 comprises 14 residues. CDR3 in amino acids: CASSYHGYEGEAFF. CDR3 sequence (DNA): TGTGCCAGCTCCTATCATGGGTATGAGGGTGAAGCTTTCTTT.

This clone was counted a single time. The chain is built from TRBV7-2 and TRBJ2-3; 11 positions match TRBD2. J was trimmed by 0 bases and V by 1 base; bases with no gene match: 9. Germline V gene data show CDR1 as SGHTA and CDR2 as FQGNSA. This CDR3 is built from 19 residues. The CDR3 sequence is CASSLVGLAAITSTDTQYF. The CDR3 nucleotides are TGTGCCAGCAGCTTAGTGGGACTAGCGGCCATCACTAGCACAGATACGCAGTATTTT.

This clone was counted only a few times. The J gene is TRBJ1-1, the V gene TRBV4-1; D call uncertain. CDR1 is MGHRA, CDR2 YSYEKL, per germline. CDR3 length equals 13 residues. V was pared by 7 bases and J by 3 bases, with 12 bases between. CDR3 amino acids: CASTRRLDTEAFF. The DNA of the CDR3 is TGCGCCAGCACCCGCCGGTTGGACACTGAAGCTTTCTTT.

The chain carries TRBV19 and TRBJ1-5, with 8 bases fitting TRBD1. The CDR3 sequence is 13 residues long. CDR1 LNHDA and CDR2 SQIVND come from the germline V gene (reference sequence). J was trimmed by 8 bases and V by 7 bases; bases with no gene match: 7. CDR3 sequence: CASNDRGDKPQHF. CDR3 DNA sequence: TGTGCCAGTAACGACAGGGGAGATAAGCCCCAGCATTTT. Drawing the rest from reference TRBV19 and TRBJ1-5, the complete variable domain is DGGITQSPKYLFRKEGQNVTLSCEQNLNHDAMYWYRQDPGQGLRLIYYSQIVNDFQKGDIAEGYSVSREKKESFPLTVTSAQKNPTAFYLCASNDRGDKPQHFGDGTRLSIL.

The chain combines TRBV4-3 with TRBJ1-5; D is possibly TRBD1 (6 bases). Germline-derived CDR1 and CDR2 are LGHNA and YSLEER. Between the trimmed V and J ends, which lost 1 base and 6 bases, there was a span of 13 bases. The CDR3 extends over 15 amino acids. The CDR3 coding sequence is TGCGCCAGCAGCCAAGGGGACAACTTATCTCAGCCCCAGCATTTT. Residues: CASSQGDNLSQPQHF.

This clone was observed a few times. This chain connects TRBV28 to TRBJ1-5; TRBD1 is a possible D gene (5 bases). This CDR3 spans 13 amino acids. Germline CDR1 reads MDHEN; CDR2 reads SYDVKM. V was shortened by 7 bases and J by 4 bases, with 11 bases between the two germline ends. CDR3 nucleotide sequence: TGTGCCAGCACCCCGGGGGGGAATCAGCCCCAGCATTTT. It codes for CASTPGGNQPQHF.

V is TRBV5-1 and J is TRBJ2-5; weak D call: TRBD1 (7 bases). Germline lookup yields CDR1 SGHRS and CDR2 YFSETQ. This CDR3 has 15 residues. The V end lost 0 bases, the J end lost 4 bases, and 13 bases lay between the germline ends. This CDR3 is CASSLGTGEAETQYF. DNA for the CDR3: TGCGCCAGCAGCTTGGGTACAGGGGAGGCAGAGACCCAGTACTTC. The whole variable domain, filled in from reference TRBV5-1 and TRBJ2-5, reads KAGVTQTPRYLIKTRGQQVTLSCSPISGHRSVSWYQQTPGQGLQFLFEYFSETQRNKGNFPGRFSGRQFSNSRSEMNVSTLELGDSALYLCASSLGTGEAETQYFGPGTRLLVL.

The rearrangement joins TRBV4-3 to TRBJ2-7; a weak D match, TRBD2 (6 bases). This CDR3 comprises 14 residues. V was shortened by 0 bases and J by 6 bases, with 12 bases between the two germline ends. Germline V gene lookup returns CDR1 LGHNA and CDR2 YSLEER. CDR3 sequence (DNA): TGCGCCAGCAGCCAAGAAAAACTAGCCGGCGAGCAGTACTTC. Residues: CASSQEKLAGEQYF.

The genes are TRBV11-3 and TRBJ2-7; 8 bases are a match to TRBD2. The CDR3 spans 15 residues. Germline CDR1 and CDR2: SGHNT and YENEEA. The ends lost 6 bases at V and 5 bases at J; junction bases unmatched: 12. The CDR3 region has the DNA TGTGCCAGCAGGCCCGGACTGGCGGGAGGAGACGAGCAGTACTTC. Amino acids: CASRPGLAGGDEQYF.

The rearrangement uses TRBV7-3 and TRBJ2-7; D may be TRBD2 (5 bases). Trimming took off 4 bases at V and 9 bases at J, with 16 bases between the two ends. The CDR3 is made up of 13 amino acids. Per germline, CDR1 SGHTA and CDR2 FQGTGA. The CDR3 coding sequence is TGTGCCAGCAGCTCCTTTCTGGAGGCTGGGCAGTACTTC. As protein: CASSSFLEAGQYF.

The J gene is TRBJ1-4, the V gene TRBV30; 8 nucleotides align to TRBD1. CDR3 size: 14 residues. Germline V gene lookup returns CDR1 GTSNPN and CDR2 SVGIG (reference sequence). V lost 0 bases to trimming and J lost 7 bases; unmatched junction nucleotides: 4. The CDR3 is CAWSVRTGSEKLFF. As DNA, the CDR3 is TGTGCCTGGAGTGTACGGACAGGGAGTGAAAAACTGTTTTTT.

This clone has more than one count but fewer than ten. This sequence joins TRBV6-5 and TRBJ1-1, with D perhaps matching TRBD1 (5 bases). V was cut by 6 bases and J by 5 bases, with 10 bases left in between. The germline V gene has CDR1 MNHEY and CDR2 SVGAGI. The CDR3 is 12 amino acids. CDR3 sequence reads: CASSHSGTEAFF. The CDR3 DNA sequence: TGTGCCAGCAGCCACTCAGGGACTGAAGCTTTCTTT.

The CDR3 is CASSMGGSEKLFF. The CDR3 nucleotides read TGTGCCAGTAGTATGGGGGGAAGCGAAAAACTGTTTTTT. The chain employs TRBV19 and TRBJ1-4, with D maybe TRBD1 (5 bases). The CDR3 is made up of 13 amino acids. Germline lookup yields CDR1 LNHDA and CDR2 SQIVND (reference sequence). V was shortened by 3 bases and J by 8 bases, with 10 bases between the two germline ends.

The chain's CDR3 is CASSPRLAGAQETQYF. The CDR3 nucleotides read TGTGCCAGCAGCCCTCGACTAGCGGGAGCCCAAGAGACCCAGTACTTC. V is TRBV11-3 and J is TRBJ2-5; 12 bases line up with TRBD2. V was pared by 5 bases and J by 1 base, with 5 bases of the junction left unmatched. The CDR3 extends over 16 amino acids. The germline V gene encodes CDR1 SGHNT and CDR2 YENEEA.

The genes are TRBV9 and TRBJ1-3; D gene uncertain. V lost 4 bases and J lost 8, with 16 bases in between. CDR1 and CDR2 (germline): SGDLS, YYNGEE. CDR3 length equals 14 residues. The chain's CDR3 is CASSPGEMRHTIYF. CDR3 bases: TGTGCCAGCAGCCCTGGAGAGATGCGGCACACCATATATTTT. Drawing the rest from reference TRBV9 and TRBJ1-3, the complete variable domain is DSGVTQTPKHLITATGQRVTLRCSPRSGDLSVYWYQQSLDQGLQFLIQYYNGEERAKGNILERFSAQQFPDLHSELNLSSLELGDSALYFCASSPGEMRHTIYFGEGSWLTVV.

The J gene is TRBJ1-1, the V gene TRBV12-5; D is undetermined. The CDR3 consists of 12 residues. The V end was cut by 0 bases, the J end by 9 bases, with 8 bases between. CDR1 and CDR2 from the germline V gene are LGHNT and FRNRAP. The CDR3 DNA reads TGTGCTAGTGGTTTGGTCCCTTGGCAAGCTTTCTTT. Translation gives CASGLVPWQAFF.

This chain links TRBV5-1 with TRBJ1-2, with D perhaps TRBD1 (6 bases). The CDR3 extends over 13 amino acids. Germline CDR1 and CDR2: SGHRS and YFSETQ. V lost 8 bases and J 6 bases, leaving 17 bases between the germline ends. CDR3 sequence reads: CASKPGQIDGYTF. The CDR3 DNA reads TGCGCCAGTAAACCGGGACAAATTGATGGCTACACCTTC.

The V call is TRBV4-2, the J call TRBJ2-1; D might be TRBD1 (6 bases). CDR3 length: 16 amino acids. The V and J ends lost 1 base and 4 bases respectively, with 14 bases between them. Germline loops: CDR1 LGHNA, CDR2 YNFKEQ. The CDR3, as DNA: TGTGCCAGCAGCCAAGTTCTCAGGGGCCGGTACAATGAGCAGTTCTTC. It yields the protein CASSQVLRGRYNEQFF.

The genes are TRBV28 and TRBJ2-2, with D maybe TRBD1 (8 bases). The CDR3 sequence is 15 residues long. Germline V gene data show CDR1 as MDHEN and CDR2 as SYDVKM. The V gene lost 3 bases and the J gene lost 6 bases, with 14 bases spanning the gap. The CDR3 region is CASSFRQGRAGELFF. CDR3 in DNA: TGTGCCAGCAGTTTTAGACAGGGGAGGGCCGGGGAGCTGTTTTTT.

This chain uses TRBV15 with TRBJ1-5; D remains unclear. The CDR3 contains 15 residues. The germline CDR1 and CDR2 sequences are LNHNV and YYDKDF (reference sequence). V lost 4 bases and J 0 bases, leaving 10 bases between the germline ends. The CDR3 loop is CATSIDILSNQPQHF. The CDR3 DNA follows: TGTGCCACCAGCATTGACATCCTTAGCAATCAGCCCCAGCATTTT. The whole variable domain, remainder taken from reference TRBV15 and TRBJ1-5, is DAMVIQNPRYQVTQFGKPVTLSCSQTLNHNVMYWYQQKSSQAPKLLFHYYDKDFNNEADTPDNFQSRRPNTSFCFLDIRSPGLGDTAMYLCATSIDILSNQPQHFGDGTRLSIL.

This chain joins TRBV7-9 and TRBJ1-2; the match to TRBD1 covers 7 bases. V shed 2 bases and J 3 bases; nucleotides not matched to a gene: 6. The germline V gene has CDR1 SEHNR and CDR2 FQNEAQ (reference sequence). This CDR3 comprises 15 residues. CDR3 in amino acids: CASSLMSGGDYGYTF. In DNA form, the CDR3 reads TGTGCCAGCAGCTTAATGTCAGGGGGTGACTATGGCTACACCTTC.